The entry that follows covers one TCR beta chain sequence. This sample was taken from a study of blood T cell repertoires in COVID-19. The ends lost 8 bases at V and 6 bases at J; junction bases unmatched: 5. The CDR3 extends over 12 amino acids. The germline V gene encodes CDR1 MDHEN and CDR2 SYDVKM. Produced via immunoSEQ multiplex PCR; TCRdb's table is partial and in-frame only. Among about 310,000 clones listed, 85% to 90% were seen once. Sequencing was done on a sample of PBMCs or T cells enriched from blood (not recorded which). This clonotype was obtained from a woman under 30 with acute COVID-19. The genes are TRBV28 and TRBJ1-2, with TRBD1 identical over 8 bases. The CDR3 DNA sequence: TGTGCCAGCCAGGGGGCGTGGGATGGCTACACCTTC. Translating it yields CASQGAWDGYTF.